This is a list of T cell receptor beta chains from one sample in a study of T-cell memory formation after mild COVID-19. TCRdb re-called the 5' RACE reads through MiXCR, storing one row per CDR3 protein. The table includes about 360,000 distinct CDR3 sequences, 13% to 15% detected once. Sequencing used PBMCs or a T cell subset sorted from them (not recorded which). Receptors originate from a man aged 18-30 years who had mild COVID-19 (a few samples of this study predate the infection). Cell type and time point are not known. The CDR3 runs from the conserved cysteine through the conserved F or W. The D gene is left open where the match is weak. For some rows the clone size is stated as once, few or many, or as a class when expanded; others skip it.

CASSKTGEDTEAFF TGTGCCAGCAGCAAGACAGGAGAAGACACTGAAGCTTTCTTT TRBV6-2/TRBV6-3 14 TRBJ1-1 NA NA
CASSRFDRVTNTEAFF TGTGCCAGCAGCCGTTTCGACCGCGTTACGAACACTGAAGCTTTCTTT TRBV5-4 16 TRBJ1-1 NA NA
CASSQRQSAQYF TGCGCCAGCAGCCAAAGGCAGAGTGCGCAGTATTTT TRBV4-1 12 TRBJ2-3 few NA
CASSLGGPGISSEQYF TGTGCCAGCAGCTTAGGCGGGCCCGGAATTTCGTCCGAGCAGTACTTC TRBV7-9 16 TRBJ2-7 NA NA
CASSELPGDTQYF TGTGCCAGCAGCGAACTACCGGGAGATACGCAGTATTTT TRBV7-3 13 TRBJ2-3 NA NA
CASSRGWDTIYF TGTGCCAGCAGCCGAGGGTGGGACACCATATATTTT TRBV3-1 12 TRBJ1-3 few NA
CASSRIIPYLYEQYF TGTGCCAGCAGTCGGATAATACCATATCTCTACGAGCAGTACTTC TRBV6-2/TRBV6-3 15 TRBJ2-7 NA NA
CASSLWPTSGDSPLHF TGTGCCAGCAGCTTATGGCCGACCTCAGGGGATTCACCCCTCCACTTT TRBV11-2 16 TRBJ1-6 many NA
CASSEAAYGYTF TGTGCCAGCAGTGAAGCAGCCTATGGCTACACCTTC TRBV2 12 TRBJ1-2 NA NA
CASSQYSGATEAFF TGTGCCAGCAGCCAATATTCGGGGGCCACTGAAGCTTTCTTT TRBV4-2 14 TRBJ1-1 NA NA
CASAGGYGYTF TGTGCCAGTGCAGGGGGTTATGGCTACACCTTC TRBV6-5 11 TRBJ1-2 NA TRBD1
CASSRYGTDQETQYF TGCGCCAGCAGCCGTTACGGGACAGATCAAGAGACCCAGTACTTC TRBV4-3 15 TRBJ2-5 few TRBD1
CASSVSGGPTDTQYF TGTGCCAGCAGCGTATCGGGGGGGCCCACAGATACGCAGTATTTT TRBV9 15 TRBJ2-3 few TRBD2
CASSRGQGTTYEQYF TGTGCCAGCAGCAGGGGACAGGGGACGACCTACGAGCAGTACTTC TRBV5-4 15 TRBJ2-7 few TRBD1
CASGLPGQGANGYTF TGCGCCAGCGGTCTACCGGGACAGGGGGCAAATGGCTACACCTTC TRBV5-1 15 TRBJ1-2 once TRBD1
CASISGGTTEAFF TGTGCCAGCATCTCAGGGGGCACCACTGAAGCTTTCTTT TRBV6-6 13 TRBJ1-1 few TRBD1
CASSYSPPTAVGYTF TGTGCCAGCAGTTACTCGCCACCCACAGCGGTTGGCTACACCTTC TRBV6-5 15 TRBJ1-2 NA NA
CASSLGTSGEPQYF TGTGCCAGCAGCTTGGGCACTAGCGGGGAACCCCAGTACTTC TRBV7-2 14 TRBJ2-5 few TRBD2
CASSQDYGATGTDTHYF TGCGCCAGCAGCCAAGATTACGGGGCTACCGGCACAGATACGCATTATTTT TRBV4-1 17 TRBJ2-3 NA NA
CASSVDPYTGELFF TGTGCCAGCAGCGTAGATCCATACACCGGGGAGCTGTTTTTT TRBV11-2 14 TRBJ2-2 many NA